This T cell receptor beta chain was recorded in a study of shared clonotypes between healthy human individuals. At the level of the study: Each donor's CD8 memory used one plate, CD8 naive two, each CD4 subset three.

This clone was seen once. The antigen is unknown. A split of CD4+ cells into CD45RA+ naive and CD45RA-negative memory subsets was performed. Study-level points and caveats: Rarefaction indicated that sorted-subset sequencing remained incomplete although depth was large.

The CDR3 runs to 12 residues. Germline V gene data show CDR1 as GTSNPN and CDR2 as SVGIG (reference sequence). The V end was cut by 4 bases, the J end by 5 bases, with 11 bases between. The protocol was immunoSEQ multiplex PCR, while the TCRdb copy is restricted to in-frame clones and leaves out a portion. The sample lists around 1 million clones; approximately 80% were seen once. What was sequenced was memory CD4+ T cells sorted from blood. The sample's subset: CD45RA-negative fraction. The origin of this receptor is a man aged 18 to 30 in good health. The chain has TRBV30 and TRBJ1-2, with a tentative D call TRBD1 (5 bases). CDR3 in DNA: TGTGCCTGGACGGGCGGGGGGTATGGCTACACCTTC. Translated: CAWTGGGYGYTF.